This TCR beta chain was sequenced in a study of blood T cell repertoires in COVID-19. Study at large: The study drew acute and convalescent COVID-19 samples from the United States, Italy and Spain. PBMCs, B-cell-depleted T cells, or T cells provided the cDNA or gDNA that made up the material.

Under the authors' procedure: Counts of nucleated cells, estimated from reference gene primer amplification, were obtained. Data came from immunoSEQ multiplex PCR; TCRdb stores just in-frame clones and leaves some out. The V and J calls and the clone size are those of that table, but D and trimming were determined from the DNA. The sample holds roughly 73,000 clones, more than 75% seen once. This TCR came from a human donor in a cohort sampled during active COVID-19. Source material: peripheral blood.

This CDR3 reads CASSIGQGRSEAFF. The CDR3, as DNA: TGTGCCAGTAGTATCGGACAGGGTCGAAGTGAAGCTTTCTTT. This chain connects TRBV19 to TRBJ1-1, with TRBD1 identical over 8 bases. This CDR3 is 14 amino acids long. Trimming removed 3 bases from V and 7 bases from J; junction bases left unmatched: 7. Germline CDR1 LNHDA, CDR2 SQIVND (reference sequence). The whole variable domain, remainder taken from reference TRBV19 and TRBJ1-1, is DGGITQSPKYLFRKEGQNVTLSCEQNLNHDAMYWYRQDPGQGLRLIYYSQIVNDFQKGDIAEGYSVSREKKESFPLTVTSAQKNPTAFYLCASSIGQGRSEAFFGQGTRLTVV.